The clone carrying this T cell receptor (beta chain) was seen only once. The sample comes from a study of blood T cell repertoires in COVID-19. Across the whole study: Acute-phase and convalescent COVID-19 samples originated in the United States, Italy and Spain.

Per the original data handling: Estimation of nucleated cell counts was performed using reference gene primer amplification. Repertoires were generated with immunoSEQ multiplex PCR, while TCRdb's copy carries only in-frame clones and drops some. V and J calls and clone size are those listed in that table; D and trimming were worked out from the DNA. This table has 150,000 to 200,000 clones, 84% appearing once. All enrollees were about 18 to 89 years old and from roughly 22 US areas. Participants had their cohort set by participant-reported clinical history. Looked up from germline, CDR1 is LGHDT and CDR2 is YNNKEL (reference sequence). There are 15 residues in the CDR3. V dropped 4 bases and J dropped 2 bases, with 12 bases sitting between them.

This receptor was taken from a man over 45 who had recovered from COVID-19. The source material was PBMCs or T cells enriched from blood (not recorded which). The chain recombines TRBV3-1 (or the pseudogene TRBV3-2) with TRBJ1-5; possibly TRBD1 for D (5 bases). The CDR3 sequence is CASSLGVIGNQPQHF. The CDR3 region has the DNA TGTGCCAGCAGCCTAGGGGTGATCGGCAATCAGCCCCAGCATTTT.